These T cell receptor beta chains were read from a single sample in a study of Graves' ophthalmopathy and Graves' hyperthyroidism. TCRdb itself ran the multiplex PCR reads through MiXCR, one entry per CDR3 protein. The sample lists 200,000 to 300,000 distinct CDR3 sequences, about 47% occurring once. Sequencing was performed on peripheral blood. These receptors all come from an adult man with Graves' ophthalmopathy. CDR3s include the opening cysteine and the closing phenylalanine or tryptophan. The D gene is left open where the match is weak. Part of the rows lack a size; the others show once, few, many or a class for expanded clones.

D: .
J: TRBJ1-2
V: TRBV25-1
size: few
CDR3: CASSAGGSGYTF
DNA: TGTGCCAGCAGTGCCGGCGGGTCTGGCTACACCTTC

D: .
J: TRBJ2-7
V: TRBV28
size: few
CDR3: CASSLWGDEQYF
DNA: TGTGCCAGCAGTTTATGGGGAGACGAGCAGTACTTC

D: .
J: TRBJ2-7
V: TRBV12-3/TRBV12-4
size: .
CDR3: CASSLSVRVPEQYF
DNA: TGTGCCAGCAGTTTATCAGTGAGGGTACCCGAGCAGTACTTC

D: .
J: TRBJ1-2
V: TRBV7-3
size: few
CDR3: CASSLGRGPYGYTF
DNA: TGTGCCAGCAGCTTAGGTCGCGGGCCCTATGGCTACACCTTC

D: .
J: TRBJ2-5
V: TRBV5-1
size: .
CDR3: CASSLRRDQETQYF
DNA: TGCGCCAGCAGCTTGAGGAGGGACCAAGAGACCCAGTACTTC

D: .
J: TRBJ2-5
V: TRBV7-2
size: .
CDR3: CASGLLGTQYF
DNA: TGTGCCAGCGGGCTCCTCGGGACCCAGTACTTC

D: TRBD2
J: TRBJ2-7
V: TRBV7-2
size: few
CDR3: CASSSPRGGRIGNEQYF
DNA: TGTGCCAGCAGCTCCCCGAGAGGCGGGAGGATAGGCAACGAGCAGTACTTC

D: .
J: TRBJ1-1
V: TRBV10-3
size: .
CDR3: CASTWTVEAEAFF
DNA: TGTGCCAGCACCTGGACAGTAGAGGCTGAAGCTTTCTTT

D: .
J: TRBJ2-7
V: TRBV7-9
size: few
CDR3: CASRRLGYEQYF
DNA: TGTGCCAGCAGGCGACTCGGCTACGAGCAGTACTTC

D: .
J: TRBJ1-6
V: TRBV9
size: .
CDR3: CASSVDDGTLF
DNA: TGTGCCAGCAGCGTAGACGACGGGACACTCTTT

D: .
J: TRBJ2-5
V: TRBV12-3/TRBV12-4
size: .
CDR3: CASTQGREETQYF
DNA: TGTGCCAGCACCCAGGGGAGGGAAGAGACCCAGTACTTC